This TCR beta chain was found in a study of cytomegalovirus exposure and HLA in healthy donors. Points from the study as a whole: As was reported, the HLA-A and HLA-B alleles of most subjects were accurately predicted from TCR beta sequences. When a later analysis compared HLA-associated TCR beta chains with equally common others, the HLA-associated chains turned out to be more clonally expanded and to have lower generation probabilities.

The CDR3 runs 15 residues. V dropped 6 bases and J dropped 1; count of bases not matched to a gene: 8. CDR1 and CDR2 (germline): LNHDA, SQIVND (reference sequence). On this clone: The antigen is undetermined.

PCR used 60 Vbeta primers and 13 Jbeta primers. Some clones are missing from TCRdb's copy, which holds only in-frame ones; the method was immunoSEQ multiplex PCR. The table lists over 150,000 clones, approximately 78% of them singletons. The specimen was PBMCs. The J gene is TRBJ1-1, the V gene TRBV19; 7 bases map to TRBD1. The receptor comes from a woman aged 25-40 years in good health and CMV-seropositive. The DNA for the CDR3 is TGTGCCAGTAGCAATCTACAGGGGAGGAACACTGAAGCTTTCTTT. Its protein is CASSNLQGRNTEAFF.